This TCR beta chain emerged from a study of beta chain features in type 1 diabetes. Study-wide results and limits: Shortening that was moderate but significant affected the TCRB CDR3s of Type 1 diabetes patients in all four CD4+ subsets. Relative to healthy donors, patients appeared to have naive, central memory and Treg TCRB repertoires that were more similar. VDJ junctions from patients with type 1 diabetes contained fewer insertions and more deletions.

As concerns this clone: Its specificity is not known.

The CDR3 is made up of 17 amino acids. V lost 2 bases, J lost 1 base, and 16 bases lay in between. CDR1 and CDR2 (germline): LNHNV, YYDKDF (reference sequence). Every bit of the isolated RNA underwent reverse transcription, so sequencing read expressed TCRB transcripts. Profiled with immunoSEQ multiplex PCR; TCRdb holds only in-frame clones, not every one. The table shows over 700,000 clones, with roughly 15% occurring only once. CD4+ naive, central memory, regulatory and stem cell-like memory cells were sorted via CD45RO/CCR7/CD25/CD127/CD95/CD27. The receptor was derived from a woman in her late teens or twenties in good health. V is TRBV15 and J is TRBJ2-3; the D is unclear. Sequencing input: naive CD4+ T cells from blood. This CDR3 is CATSRKRAPVRTDTQYF. For the CDR3, the DNA is TGTGCCACCAGCAGAAAACGGGCCCCCGTCCGCACAGATACGCAGTATTTT.